These 10 T cell receptor beta chains were sequenced from one sample in a study of control samples from healthy donors and cancer patients. The table came from immunoSEQ multiplex PCR; TCRdb's copy has only in-frame clones and leaves some out. There are about 410,000 clones in the sample; 75% to 95% occur only once, and about 6.3% lies in the top ten. Material: PBMCs. Receptors originate from a man in his forties with head and neck cancer.

The chain carries TRBV3-1 (or the pseudogene TRBV3-2) and TRBJ2-1; 8 bases fit TRBD1. Germline V gene sequence: CDR1 LGHDT, CDR2 YNNKEL (reference sequence). The CDR3 covers 16 residues. The trim removed 4 bases at V and 6 bases at J, leaving 11 bases unmatched. The CDR3 loop is CASSPSVRQGSNEQFF. CDR3 nucleotide sequence: TGTGCCAGCAGCCCATCAGTGAGACAGGGGAGCAATGAGCAGTTCTTC.

This chain uses TRBV7-2 with TRBJ2-6; D is ambiguous. V lost 4 bases, J lost 0 bases, and 10 bases lay in between. CDR3 length: 16 residues. CDR1 is SGHTA and CDR2 is FQGNSA in the germline V gene. The CDR3 here is CASSSQSFSGANVLTF. CDR3 DNA: TGTGCCAGCAGCTCACAGTCCTTCTCTGGGGCCAACGTCCTGACTTTC.

The chain recombines TRBV11-1 with TRBJ2-7; 7 nucleotides match TRBD1. The CDR3 sequence is 13 residues long. J was trimmed by 5 bases and V by 2 bases; bases with no gene match: 3. Germline CDR1 and CDR2: SGHAT and FQDESV (reference sequence). CDR3 nucleotide sequence: TGTGCCAGCAGCTTAAGCACAGGGGACGAGCAGTACTTC. It yields the protein CASSLSTGDEQYF.

Written as DNA, the CDR3 is TGTGCTAGTGGTTTGTTGAGACAGGGGGGATCGGAGACCCAGTACTTC. Its protein is CASGLLRQGGSETQYF. This chain joins TRBV12-5 and TRBJ2-5; TRBD1 matches 9 bases. After removal of 2 bases from V and 5 bases from J, the junction contained 9 bases not matched to a gene. Germline CDR1 LGHNT, CDR2 FRNRAP. The CDR3 consists of 16 residues. The full variable domain, in which reference TRBV12-5 and TRBJ2-5 provide the parts outside the CDR3, is DARVTQTPRHKVTEMGQEVTMRCQPILGHNTVFWYRQTMMQGLELLAYFRNRAPLDDSGMPKDRFSAEMPDATLATLKIQPSEPRDSAVYFCASGLLRQGGSETQYFGPGTRLLVL.

Worth noting for this clone: Other DNA sequences in the same sample also yield this CDR3. The rearrangement uses TRBV27 and TRBJ1-1, with D perhaps matching TRBD1 (6 bases). CDR3 length: 13 amino acids. CDR1 and CDR2 from the germline V gene are MNHEY and SMNVEV (reference sequence). Trimming left V 3 bases short and J 1 base short, with 6 bases between. The CDR3 reads CASSFRGNTEAFF. The CDR3 nucleotides are TGTGCCAGCAGTTTCAGGGGGAACACTGAAGCTTTCTTT.

J is TRBJ1-6 and V is TRBV27; no firm D call. This CDR3 spans 14 amino acids. The germline gives CDR1 MNHEY, CDR2 SMNVEV (reference sequence). V was trimmed by 2 bases and J by 9 bases, leaving 11 bases between them. CDR3 loop: CASSLGSDTSPLHF. The CDR3 region has the DNA TGTGCCAGCAGTTTAGGGAGTGATACTTCACCCCTCCACTTT.

This chain links TRBV28 with TRBJ1-5; D remains ambiguous. Germline V CDR1 and CDR2: MDHEN, SYDVKM. The CDR3 has 15 amino acids. V was shortened by 2 bases and J by 6 bases, with 14 bases between the two germline ends. The CDR3, as DNA: TGTGCCAGCAGTTTAGGGCAGGAACGGGCTCAGCCCCAGCATTTT. It encodes CASSLGQERAQPQHF.

V and J are TRBV3-1 (or the pseudogene TRBV3-2) and TRBJ1-5; maybe TRBD1 (5 bases). The CDR3 has 13 amino acids. The germline V and J ends were trimmed by 3 bases and 8 bases, with 11 bases remaining between them. Looked up from germline, CDR1 is LGHDT and CDR2 is YNNKEL (reference sequence). The CDR3 loop reads CASSHQGDKPQHF. CDR3 DNA sequence: TGTGCCAGCAGCCACCAGGGAGACAAGCCCCAGCATTTT.

The chain recombines TRBV14 with TRBJ1-5, with 7 bases that match TRBD1. The ends lost 0 bases at V and 3 bases at J; junction bases unmatched: 11. Per germline, CDR1 SGHDN and CDR2 FVKESK. The CDR3 totals 18 residues. The CDR3 DNA reads as TGTGCCAGCAGCCAAGATCGGGGACAGATCCTCTACAATCAGCCCCAGCATTTT. Translated, it gives CASSQDRGQILYNQPQHF.

The CDR3 DNA reads as TGTGCCAGTAGTATCCAGGGGGCTCCGGGCAATCAGCCCCAGCATTTT. This translates into CASSIQGAPGNQPQHF. The J gene is TRBJ1-5, the V gene TRBV19; 8 nucleotides align to TRBD1. The CDR3 contains 16 residues. Germline V gene sequence: CDR1 LNHDA, CDR2 SQIVND (reference sequence). V was clipped by 3 bases and J by 2 bases; unmatched bases: 6.